This T cell receptor beta chain is from a study of identical twins. CDR3 length: 15 residues. The junction had 16 bases not matched to a gene; V was cut back by 7 bases and J by 7 bases. The V gene's germline CDR1 is SQVTM and CDR2 ANQGSEA. MiXCR, run by TCRdb on the 5' RACE reads, gives a single entry per CDR3 protein. The data hold some 730,000 distinct CDR3 sequences, with 15% to 20% observed a single time. In this sample, this clonotype turned up many times. In addition, the sample was reused for a study of T cells expressing NK-cell markers. That investigation notes: Leadership of the CD3+CD56-NKG2C+ fraction also belonged to these clonotypes in a handful of donors.

The genes are TRBV29-1 and TRBJ1-2; 9 nucleotides agree with TRBD1. The TCR comes from a woman aged 18-29 years in good health. The sequenced material came from PBMCs. The CDR3 protein is CSDMMTGTGSFGYTF. CDR3 coding DNA: TGCAGCGACATGATGACCGGGACAGGGTCTTTTGGCTACACCTTC.